Sequencing of this T cell receptor (beta chain) was carried out in a study of OX40 agonist ivuxolimab in advanced cancers. Study at large: Patients in the trial were receiving intravenous ivuxolimab every 2 weeks, at doses of 0.01 to 10 mg/kg. Study conclusions and caveats: On average, CD8+ T cells showed a greater number of expanded clones than CD4+.

A note on this clone: Antigen: not known.

The junction had 4 bases not matched to a gene; V was cut back by 3 bases and J by 3 bases. Germline CDR1 and CDR2: KGHSH and LQKENI. There are 15 residues in the CDR3. The table came from immunoSEQ multiplex PCR; TCRdb's copy has only in-frame clones and leaves some out. The sample lists some 46,000 clones, 89% seen once, with 12% in the top ten. The V gene is TRBV18, the J gene TRBJ1-2, with TRBD1 identical over 10 bases. The sample was CD4+ or CD8+ T cells sorted from blood, taken in a trial of the OX40 agonist ivuxolimab. This receptor was taken from an adult with an advanced solid tumor such as melanoma, head and neck, liver or kidney cancer. This CDR3 reads CASSPTGGGDYGYTF. In nucleotides, the CDR3 is TGTGCCAGCTCACCGACAGGGGGCGGTGACTATGGCTACACCTTC.